The rows below give T cell receptor beta chains drawn from one sample of a study of T cell responses to AZD1222 COVID-19 vaccine. Assay used: immunoSEQ multiplex PCR; TCRdb lists only in-frame clones, some missing. The repertoire consists of over 140,000 clones, with about 91% occurring once and the leading ten covering approximately 3.8%. This specimen consisted of peripheral blood, obtained 28 days after the second AZD1222 dose. The receptors were gathered from an adult who received the AZD1222 COVID-19 vaccine. Both conserved end residues are part of each CDR3. A D gene is named only where the DNA matches it firmly. Rows give clone size only sometimes, using once, few, many, or a class for an expanded clone.

>.|.|TRBV7-2|TRBJ2-5
TGTGCCAGCAGGAAGGGAATTCCAGTACAAGAGACCCAGTACTTC
CASRKGIPVQETQYF
>.|TRBD2|TRBV5-4|TRBJ2-1
TGTGCCAGCACCAAGGGGACTAGCGTCGACAATGAGCAGTTCTTC
CASTKGTSVDNEQFF
>once|TRBD2|TRBV2|TRBJ2-1
TGTGCCAGCACCCCCCGGCTAGCGGGAGGGGTGAATGAGCAGTTCTTC
CASTPRLAGGVNEQFF
>.|TRBD1|TRBV28|TRBJ1-1
TGTGCCAGCTCTGGACAGGGACTAACGCCGAACACTGAAGCTTTCTTT
CASSGQGLTPNTEAFF
>.|.|TRBV5-6|TRBJ2-3
TGTGCCAGCAGCCCCCTGGTAGGAACAGATACGCAGTATTTT
CASSPLVGTDTQYF
>.|TRBD2|TRBV7-2|TRBJ2-7
TGTGCCAGCAGCCCACTAGCGGGGCCCTACGAGCAGTACTTC
CASSPLAGPYEQYF
>.|TRBD2|TRBV19|TRBJ2-7
TGTGCCAGTAGTAAGGGACTAGCGGGAACCCTCAACGAGCAGTACTTC
CASSKGLAGTLNEQYF
>.|.|TRBV3-1/TRBV3-2|TRBJ1-1
TGTGCCAGCAGCCATATCTTGGATCCCACTGAAGCTTTCTTT
CASSHILDPTEAFF
>.|.|TRBV20-1|TRBJ1-4
TGCAGTGCTAGTGGGGAGGCTGAAAAACTGTTTTTT
CSASGEAEKLFF
>.|TRBD1|TRBV14|TRBJ1-2
TGTGCCAGCAGCCAAGATTTTGGGACAGGGGTTGGCTACACCTTC
CASSQDFGTGVGYTF
>.|.|TRBV7-9|TRBJ2-3
TGTGCCAGCAGCTTAGCGCGGGATTCAGATACGCAGTATTTT
CASSLARDSDTQYF
>.|TRBD1|TRBV14|TRBJ1-2
TGTGCCAGCAGCCAATCGACAGGGTATCACGGCTACACCTTC
CASSQSTGYHGYTF
>.|TRBD1|TRBV6-5|TRBJ2-7
TGTGCCAGCAAAATGGGACAGGCCTACGAGCAGTACTTC
CASKMGQAYEQYF
>.|TRBD2|TRBV27|TRBJ2-7
TGTGCCAGCAGTCTTTCTAGCGGGAGCATCTACGAGCAGTACTTC
CASSLSSGSIYEQYF
>.|.|TRBV28|TRBJ1-2
TGTGCCAGCAGCCTCCCAGGGGCCGATGGCTACACCTTC
CASSLPGADGYTF
>.|TRBD2|TRBV7-6|TRBJ2-3
TGTGCCAGCAGCGACACCGGGACTAGCGGAGATACGCAGTATTTT
CASSDTGTSGDTQYF
>.|.|TRBV7-9|TRBJ2-5
TGTGCCAGCAGCTCGGCGGAAGAGACCCAGTACTTC
CASSSAEETQYF
>once|.|TRBV30|TRBJ1-2
TGTGCCTGGAGGGACGACGGCAACTATGGCTACACCTTC
CAWRDDGNYGYTF
>.|.|TRBV21-1|TRBJ2-2
TGTGCCTTCATGAGTCCGAACACCGGGGAGCTGTTTTTT
CAFMSPNTGELFF
>.|.|TRBV6-1|TRBJ2-2
TGTGCCAGCAGTGAATTATCGGGGGCCATCGGGACCGGGGAGCTGTTTTTT
CASSELSGAIGTGELFF
>.|TRBD1|TRBV5-1|TRBJ2-5
TGCGCCAGCAGCCTGAATACGGACAGGGCTAGAGAGACCCAGTACTTC
CASSLNTDRARETQYF
>.|TRBD1|TRBV19|TRBJ1-4
TGTGCCAGTAGTAATTCCGGGACAGGGGGTACTAATGAAAAACTGTTTTTT
CASSNSGTGGTNEKLFF
>.|.|TRBV7-9|TRBJ1-2
TGTGCCAGCAGCTTATCAGGGGATCGGGTCTATGGCTACACCTTC
CASSLSGDRVYGYTF
>.|.|TRBV7-2|TRBJ1-1
TGTGCCAGCAGCTTAGTGGGCCTGAACACTGAAGCTTTCTTT
CASSLVGLNTEAFF
>.|.|TRBV19|TRBJ1-1
TGTGCCAGTAGGGCCCGGGGGAGGGCCAATTTATTGAACACTGAAGCTTTCTTT
CASRARGRANLLNTEAFF
>.|.|TRBV5-4|TRBJ1-1
TGTGCCAGCAGCCGAGGGACAAGCTCGAACACTGAAGCTTTCTTT
CASSRGTSSNTEAFF